This TCR beta chain appears in the sequencing data of a study of T-cell reconstitution after alpha-beta-depleted transplantation in children. Whole-study findings and limits: After transplant, at about two months, alpha-beta T cells were reportedly derived from several hundred expanded graft clones. Once a year had passed after transplant, T-cell counts and diversity came mostly from newly produced T cells. TCRbeta diversity was high at day 60 in some patients (a result of surviving recipient T cells and thymic progenitors).

This clonotype was observed at least ten times. Its target is not known. Preparation of the TCRbeta library was carried out with unique molecular identifiers. TCRdb analysed the PCR reads with MiXCR anew, one entry per CDR3 protein. Of 150,000 to 250,000 distinct CDR3 sequences in the sample, approximately 6% were seen once. Sample: PBMCs, taken before TCRalphabeta/CD19-depleted stem cell transplant. The receptor's source is a girl younger than two with combined immunodeficiency, due to receive a stem cell transplant.

This CDR3 reads CSARVPGTGLYEQYF. In DNA form, the CDR3 reads TGCAGTGCTAGAGTTCCCGGGACAGGGCTCTACGAGCAGTACTTC. The chain links TRBV20-1 to TRBJ2-7; 9 nucleotides align to TRBD1. V trimming: 1 base; J trimming: 3 bases; junction bases outside the gene matches: 7. Germline-derived CDR1 and CDR2 are DFQATT and SNEGSKA (reference sequence). CDR3 length: 15 amino acids.